Each of the 26 T cell receptor beta chains below was sequenced from the same sample in a study of T cell changes during pregnancy in multiple sclerosis. TCRdb keeps only in-frame clones here, not all; method: immunoSEQ multiplex PCR. The repertoire has about 32,000 clones, around nine tenths of them found once; the top ten carry approximately 4.7%. This specimen consisted of CD8+ T cells from peripheral blood mononuclear cells, obtained in the first trimester of pregnancy. These receptor sequences come from a female donor with multiple sclerosis, enrolled in a pregnancy study.

The chain is built from TRBV5-6 and TRBJ2-1; D is unresolved. The CDR3 is made up of 18 amino acids. With 0 bases removed from V and 4 bases from J, the gap between germline ends came to 20 bases. Germline loops: CDR1 SGHDT, CDR2 YYEEEE. The CDR3 coding sequence is TGTGCCAGCAGCTTGGTTGTGGGCCCCGACGGCTATTACAATGAGCAGTTCTTC. Amino acid sequence: CASSLVVGPDGYYNEQFF.

The chain recombines TRBV7-9 with TRBJ2-1; 7 bases match TRBD2. The CDR3 has 14 residues. V trimming: 8 bases; J trimming: 5 bases; junction bases outside the gene matches: 9. Germline CDR1 reads SEHNR; CDR2 reads FQNEAQ (reference sequence). The CDR3 here is CASGARTSHNEQFF. The CDR3 DNA reads as TGTGCCAGCGGGGCCAGGACTAGTCACAATGAGCAGTTCTTC.

The rearrangement links TRBV6-5 to TRBJ1-5; maybe TRBD1 (6 bases). Per germline, CDR1 MNHEY and CDR2 SVGAGI. CDR3 size: 16 residues. V was pared by 4 bases and J by 2 bases, with 15 bases between. As DNA, the CDR3 is TGTGCCAGCAGTTCCGTAGGGGGGGCTGGCAATCAGCCCCAGCATTTT. This codes for CASSSVGGAGNQPQHF.

The rearrangement links TRBV6-5 to TRBJ1-3; TRBD1 agrees at 11 bases. The CDR3 is 15 residues long. With 4 bases clipped from V and 10 bases from J, the junction kept 9 bases outside the gene matches. Germline assignment: CDR1 MNHEY and CDR2 SVGAGI. CDR3 amino acids: CASSLLPGQGETIYF. The CDR3 DNA reads as TGTGCCAGCAGTTTGTTACCGGGACAGGGGGAAACCATATATTTT.

This chain uses TRBV19 with TRBJ2-1, with 8 bases identical to TRBD2. The germline V gene encodes CDR1 LNHDA and CDR2 SQIVND (reference sequence). The CDR3 is 15 amino acids. Germline trimming cut 6 bases from V and 7 bases from J; bases unmatched to any gene: 11. The CDR3 region is CASRIPSGLGNEQFF. The CDR3 DNA sequence: TGTGCCAGTAGAATCCCTAGCGGGCTGGGGAATGAGCAGTTCTTC.

The chain uses TRBV27 and TRBJ1-2, with D possibly matching TRBD1 (5 bases). V gave up 11 bases and J gave up 4 bases, with 23 bases separating them. The CDR3 spans 15 residues. Germline loops: CDR1 MNHEY, CDR2 SMNVEV (reference sequence). The CDR3 spells CAGRPRDSSFYGYTF. The DNA for the CDR3 is TGTGCCGGCCGTCCTCGAGACAGTTCCTTCTATGGCTACACCTTC.

The rearrangement joins TRBV6-5 to TRBJ1-2, with 7 bases identical to TRBD1. The CDR3 sequence is 15 residues long. The germline CDR1 and CDR2 sequences are MNHEY and SVGAGI. J lost 9 bases, V lost 1 base, and 11 bases had no gene match. CDR3 nucleotide sequence: TGTGCCAGCAGTTACTTTCACAGGGGTGTAGAAAGCTACACCTTC. Translated: CASSYFHRGVESYTF.

This chain links TRBV10-3 with TRBJ2-6, with TRBD1 identical over 8 bases. This CDR3 spans 19 amino acids. Germline V gene data show CDR1 as ENHRY and CDR2 as SYGVKD. V gave up 0 bases and J gave up 1 base; unmatched junction bases: 8. The CDR3 is CAISESATGDLSGANVLTF. The CDR3 region has the DNA TGTGCCATCAGTGAGTCCGCGACAGGGGACTTATCTGGGGCCAACGTCCTGACTTTC.

The DNA for the CDR3 is TGTGCCAGCAGCTTAGCTACAGGCCACGAGCAGTACTTC. Its protein product is CASSLATGHEQYF. The chain employs TRBV11-3 and TRBJ2-7, with D maybe TRBD1 (5 bases). The CDR3 has 13 residues. The V end lost 1 base, the J end lost 5 bases, and 9 bases lay between the germline ends. CDR1 is SGHNT and CDR2 is YENEEA in the germline V gene. Full variable domain (outside the CDR3, taken from reference TRBV11-3 and TRBJ2-7): EAGVVQSPRYKIIEKKQPVAFWCNPISGHNTLYWYLQNLGQGPELLIRYENEEAVDDSQLPKDRFSAERLKGVDSTLKIQPAELGDSAVYLCASSLATGHEQYFGPGTRLTVT.

V and J are TRBV9 and TRBJ1-1, with 9 nucleotides matching TRBD1. The germline CDR1 and CDR2 sequences are SGDLS and YYNGEE. The CDR3 sequence is 14 residues long. J was trimmed by 3 bases and V by 3 bases; bases with no gene match: 3. Written as DNA, the CDR3 is TGTGCCAGCAGCGAAACAGGGGGCTACACTGAAGCTTTCTTT. Translation: CASSETGGYTEAFF.

The chain has TRBV6-5 and TRBJ2-2; tentatively, D is TRBD2 (5 bases). V was clipped by 2 bases and J by 6 bases, with 13 bases between them. This CDR3 region has 15 residues. CDR1 MNHEY and CDR2 SVGAGI come from the germline V gene. The CDR3 sequence is CASSYTGFWPGELFF. The CDR3, as DNA: TGTGCCAGCAGTTACACGGGATTCTGGCCCGGGGAGCTGTTTTTT.

The chain combines TRBV6-1 with TRBJ1-2; unclear D gene. Trimming took 9 bases from V and 3 from J, leaving 14 bases between them. In germline, CDR1 is MNHNS, CDR2 SASEGT. This CDR3 has 13 residues. CDR3 DNA: TGTGCCAGTTCACCGGGAGAGCACTATGGCTACACCTTC. Encoded protein: CASSPGEHYGYTF.

V is TRBV6-5 and J is TRBJ1-1; weak D call: TRBD1 (5 bases). The V end lost 2 bases, the J end lost 5 bases, and 9 bases lay between the germline ends. The CDR3 extends over 13 amino acids. The germline CDR1 and CDR2 sequences are MNHEY and SVGAGI. The CDR3, as DNA: TGTGCCAGCAGTTACCGGGGGTGGACTGAAGCTTTCTTT. It encodes CASSYRGWTEAFF.

The rearrangement uses TRBV7-9 and TRBJ1-1; D remains unclear. The CDR3 spans 15 residues. The germline V gene has CDR1 SEHNR and CDR2 FQNEAQ (reference sequence). Deletions cut 1 base from V and 0 bases from J, with 9 bases between. The CDR3 nucleotides are TGTGCCAGCAGCTTAGTTGCAGGTTTGAACACTGAAGCTTTCTTT. Translation gives CASSLVAGLNTEAFF. Complete variable domain (other parts from reference TRBV7-9 and TRBJ1-1): DTGVSQNPRHKITKRGQNVTFRCDPISEHNRLYWYRQTLGQGPEFLTYFQNEAQLEKSRLLSDRFSAERPKGSFSTLEIQRTEQGDSAMYLCASSLVAGLNTEAFFGQGTRLTVV.

This clone was picked up a small number of times. The chain links TRBV7-9 to TRBJ2-3, with D perhaps matching TRBD2 (5 bases). There are 15 residues in the CDR3. Per the germline V gene, CDR1 is SEHNR and CDR2 is FQNEAQ (reference sequence). Trimming took off 5 bases at V and 2 bases at J, with 14 bases between the two ends. CDR3 DNA sequence: TGTGCCAGCAGCCCTGGACTGGACCACACAGATACGCAGTATTTT. Protein product: CASSPGLDHTDTQYF.

To note about this clone: It is unclear where the CDR3 begins or ends on the DNA, so no DNA is shown, and the CDR3 is as TCRdb lists it. The gene calls are TRBV12-1 and TRBJ2-7; TRBD2, as called in the table, went unchecked against the DNA. TRBV12-1 is an annotated pseudogene. The CDR3 sequence runs 15 residues, both termini included. CDR3: CASSFGPGSSYEQYF.

This chain uses TRBV5-1 with TRBJ2-7; D perhaps matches TRBD1 (6 bases). This CDR3 comprises 17 residues. Germline CDR1 is SGHRS and CDR2 is YFSETQ. Trimming removed 4 bases from V and 2 bases from J, with 22 bases in between. The CDR3 here is CASSAEQPGHVPYEQYF. The CDR3 DNA sequence: TGCGCCAGCAGCGCCGAACAGCCGGGACACGTCCCCTACGAGCAGTACTTC.

This clone appeared once. The V call is TRBV15, the J call TRBJ2-1, with 11 bases matching TRBD1. The CDR3 is 15 residues long. The germline CDR1 and CDR2 sequences are LNHNV and YYDKDF (reference sequence). Trimming took 5 bases from V and 9 from J; bases not matched to a gene: 9. CDR3 loop: CATSPRRTGGSEQFF. CDR3 sequence (DNA): TGTGCCACCAGCCCACGTCGGACAGGGGGCAGTGAGCAGTTCTTC. Filled out from reference TRBV15 and TRBJ2-1, the complete variable domain reads DAMVIQNPRYQVTQFGKPVTLSCSQTLNHNVMYWYQQKSSQAPKLLFHYYDKDFNNEADTPDNFQSRRPNTSFCFLDIRSPGLGDTAMYLCATSPRRTGGSEQFFGPGTRLTVL.

The rearrangement uses TRBV5-1 and TRBJ1-2; 8 positions match TRBD1. This CDR3 comprises 14 residues. Per germline, CDR1 SGHRS and CDR2 YFSETQ. V shed 0 bases, J shed 4 bases, and the junction held 2 bases outside the gene matches. The CDR3: CASSLEGQVYGYTF. In nucleotides, the CDR3 is TGCGCCAGCAGCTTGGAGGGACAGGTCTATGGCTACACCTTC.

V usage is TRBV30 and J usage is TRBJ2-7; 8 bases agree with TRBD1. From germline, CDR1 is GTSNPN and CDR2 SVGIG (reference sequence). With V trimmed by 2 bases and J by 2 bases, 8 bases remained unmatched. This CDR3 is 15 amino acids long. The CDR3 is CAWSPTGGWTYEQYF. The CDR3 region has the DNA TGTGCCTGGAGTCCTACAGGGGGTTGGACCTACGAGCAGTACTTC.

The gene calls are TRBV19 and TRBJ2-7; tentative D call: TRBD1 (6 bases). Germline loops: CDR1 LNHDA, CDR2 SQIVND (reference sequence). With 4 bases removed from V and 5 bases from J, the gap between germline ends came to 12 bases. This CDR3 has 13 amino acids. In nucleotides, the CDR3 is TGTGCCAGTAGTACCACAGGGTACCACGAGCAGTACTTC. Encoded protein: CASSTTGYHEQYF.

This clone was observed a single time. The chain is built from TRBV27 and TRBJ2-1, with unresolved D. This CDR3 is built from 13 residues. Deletions cut 4 bases from V and 1 base from J, with 5 bases between. Germline loops: CDR1 MNHEY, CDR2 SMNVEV (reference sequence). In DNA form, the CDR3 reads TGTGCCAGCAGTTCCGTTTCCTACAATGAGCAGTTCTTC. Its protein product is CASSSVSYNEQFF.

This chain joins TRBV28 and TRBJ2-5; 10 nucleotides line up with TRBD1. Germline CDR1 reads MDHEN; CDR2 reads SYDVKM. The CDR3 length is 16 residues. J lost 2 bases, V lost 2 bases, and 5 bases had no gene match. The CDR3 loop reads CASSLVTGGGQETQYF. In DNA form, the CDR3 reads TGTGCCAGCAGTTTAGTGACAGGGGGCGGTCAAGAGACCCAGTACTTC.

V usage is TRBV7-9 and J usage is TRBJ2-3; D gene uncertain. Germline V gene data show CDR1 as SEHNR and CDR2 as FQNEAQ (reference sequence). The germline V and J ends were trimmed by 0 bases and 5 bases, with 3 bases remaining between them. This CDR3 comprises 12 residues. The DNA of the CDR3 is TGTGCCAGCAGCTTAGCTCTAGATACGCAGTATTTT. Its translation is CASSLALDTQYF.

The chain uses TRBV6-1 and TRBJ2-1; D remains unclear. Trimming removed 10 bases at V and 0 bases at J, with 16 bases between. From germline, CDR1 is MNHNS and CDR2 SASEGT. CDR3 length: 15 amino acids. Written as DNA, the CDR3 is TGTGCCACCCTTGATGCCTACGTCTCCTACAATGAGCAGTTCTTC. This codes for CATLDAYVSYNEQFF.

The V call is TRBV9, the J call TRBJ2-3; TRBD1 matches at 10 bases. Trimming removed 4 bases from V and 3 bases from J; junction bases left unmatched: 5. The germline V gene has CDR1 SGDLS and CDR2 YYNGEE. The CDR3 totals 15 residues. CDR3 sequence: CASSFRDRGTDTQYF. Here the CDR3 DNA reads TGTGCCAGCAGCTTCCGGGACAGGGGTACAGATACGCAGTATTTT.